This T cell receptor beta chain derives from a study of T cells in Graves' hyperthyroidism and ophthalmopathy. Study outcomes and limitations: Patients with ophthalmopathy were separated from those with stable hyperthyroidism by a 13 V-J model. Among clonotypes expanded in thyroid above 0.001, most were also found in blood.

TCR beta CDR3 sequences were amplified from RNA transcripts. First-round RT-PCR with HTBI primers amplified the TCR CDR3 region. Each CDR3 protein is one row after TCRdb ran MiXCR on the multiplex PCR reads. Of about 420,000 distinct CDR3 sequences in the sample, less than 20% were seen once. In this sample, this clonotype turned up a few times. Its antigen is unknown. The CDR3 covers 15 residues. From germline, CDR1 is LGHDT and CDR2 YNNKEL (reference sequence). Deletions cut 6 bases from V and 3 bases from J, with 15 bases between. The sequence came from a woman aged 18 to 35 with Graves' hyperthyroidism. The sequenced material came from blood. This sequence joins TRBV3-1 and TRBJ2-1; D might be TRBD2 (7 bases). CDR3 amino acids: CASSQVGGLYNEQFF. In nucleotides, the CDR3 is TGTGCCAGCAGTCAGGTCGGGGGGCTCTACAATGAGCAGTTCTTC.